The 8 T cell receptor beta chains reported below all come from one sample, sequenced in a study of blood T cell repertoires in COVID-19. TCRdb's copy holds only in-frame clones and misses some; the assay was immunoSEQ multiplex PCR. Among approximately 69,000 clones, about four fifths were seen once, and the ten largest hold 20% to 25%. The sequencing sample was made of peripheral blood. The receptor source for this set is a woman between 65 and 79 years old with acute or convalescent COVID-19.

The chain combines TRBV5-1 with TRBJ2-1, with 11 bases matching TRBD2. From germline, CDR1 is SGHRS and CDR2 YFSETQ. This CDR3 contains 15 residues. Losses at the gene ends were 0 bases for V and 9 bases for J; bases not matched to a gene: 5. In nucleotides, the CDR3 is TGCGCCAGCAGCTTGGTAGCGGGAGGGCCTATTGAGCAGTTCTTC. It translates to CASSLVAGGPIEQFF.

The V call is TRBV9, the J call TRBJ2-2, with 11 bases lining up with TRBD1. CDR3 length: 16 residues. Losses at the gene ends were 0 bases for V and 3 bases for J; bases not matched to a gene: 1. Per the germline V gene, CDR1 is SGDLS and CDR2 is YYNGEE. DNA of the CDR3: TGTGCCAGCAGCGTAGTGGGACAGGGGGACACCGGGGAGCTGTTTTTT. Amino acids: CASSVVGQGDTGELFF.

As concerns this clone: The junction differs from germline at one of its ends, possibly a read error. V gene TRBV18 combines with J gene TRBJ2-5; 11 nucleotides line up with TRBD2. Germline values: CDR1 KGHSH, CDR2 LQKENI. The CDR3 has 16 residues. The CDR3 is CAGSPEPGLAEKTQYF. The DNA for the CDR3 is TGTGCCGGCTCACCAGAACCGGGACTAGCGGAAAAGACCCAGTACTTC.

V is TRBV9 and J is TRBJ1-2, with a possible D match to TRBD1 (5 bases). CDR3 length: 15 residues. The V end was cut by 4 bases, the J end by 3 bases, with 16 bases between. The germline V gene has CDR1 SGDLS and CDR2 YYNGEE. In DNA, the CDR3 is TGTGCCAGCAGCCGGGCTCAGGGCGTAGACTATGGCTACACCTTC. It specifies CASSRAQGVDYGYTF. The variable domain in full, with the rest retrieved from reference TRBV9 and TRBJ1-2, is DSGVTQTPKHLITATGQRVTLRCSPRSGDLSVYWYQQSLDQGLQFLIQYYNGEERAKGNILERFSAQQFPDLHSELNLSSLELGDSALYFCASSRAQGVDYGYTFGSGTRLTVV.

The chain couples TRBV20-1 to TRBJ1-6; 7 bases are a match to TRBD1. After removal of 3 bases from V and 7 bases from J, the junction contained 6 bases not matched to a gene. CDR1 is DFQATT, CDR2 SNEGSKA, per germline (reference sequence). The CDR3 is made up of 14 amino acids. For the CDR3, the DNA is TGCAGTGCTAGTGCGGGACAGCTAAATTCACCCCTCCACTTT. It specifies CSASAGQLNSPLHF.

The chain combines TRBV5-4 with TRBJ2-7, with D possibly being TRBD1 (6 bases). V was shortened by 4 bases and J by 5 bases, with 19 bases between the two germline ends. The CDR3 runs to 15 residues. CDR1 is SGHNT and CDR2 is YYREEE in the germline V gene (reference sequence). The CDR3 is CASSPQAGVGNEQYF. DNA for the CDR3: TGTGCCAGCAGCCCTCAGGCAGGGGTGGGGAACGAGCAGTACTTC.

The V call is TRBV7-2, the J call TRBJ1-1, with a possible D match to TRBD1 (5 bases). Per the germline V gene, CDR1 is SGHTA and CDR2 is FQGNSA. This CDR3 is 17 amino acids long. V shed 2 bases and J shed 4 bases, with 20 bases lying between them. The CDR3 sequence: CASSLPFRGTPSTEAFF. CDR3 sequence (DNA): TGTGCCAGCAGCTTACCGTTTAGGGGCACACCTTCCACTGAAGCTTTCTTT.

The chain uses TRBV29-1 and TRBJ1-5; 8 positions agree with TRBD1. The CDR3 has 14 residues. The germline CDR1 and CDR2 sequences are SQVTM and ANQGSEA. The V segment lost 2 bases and the J segment 1 base; nucleotides outside the gene matches: 1. The CDR3 is CSVETGGSNQPQHF. The CDR3 coding sequence is TGCAGCGTTGAAACAGGGGGAAGCAATCAGCCCCAGCATTTT.